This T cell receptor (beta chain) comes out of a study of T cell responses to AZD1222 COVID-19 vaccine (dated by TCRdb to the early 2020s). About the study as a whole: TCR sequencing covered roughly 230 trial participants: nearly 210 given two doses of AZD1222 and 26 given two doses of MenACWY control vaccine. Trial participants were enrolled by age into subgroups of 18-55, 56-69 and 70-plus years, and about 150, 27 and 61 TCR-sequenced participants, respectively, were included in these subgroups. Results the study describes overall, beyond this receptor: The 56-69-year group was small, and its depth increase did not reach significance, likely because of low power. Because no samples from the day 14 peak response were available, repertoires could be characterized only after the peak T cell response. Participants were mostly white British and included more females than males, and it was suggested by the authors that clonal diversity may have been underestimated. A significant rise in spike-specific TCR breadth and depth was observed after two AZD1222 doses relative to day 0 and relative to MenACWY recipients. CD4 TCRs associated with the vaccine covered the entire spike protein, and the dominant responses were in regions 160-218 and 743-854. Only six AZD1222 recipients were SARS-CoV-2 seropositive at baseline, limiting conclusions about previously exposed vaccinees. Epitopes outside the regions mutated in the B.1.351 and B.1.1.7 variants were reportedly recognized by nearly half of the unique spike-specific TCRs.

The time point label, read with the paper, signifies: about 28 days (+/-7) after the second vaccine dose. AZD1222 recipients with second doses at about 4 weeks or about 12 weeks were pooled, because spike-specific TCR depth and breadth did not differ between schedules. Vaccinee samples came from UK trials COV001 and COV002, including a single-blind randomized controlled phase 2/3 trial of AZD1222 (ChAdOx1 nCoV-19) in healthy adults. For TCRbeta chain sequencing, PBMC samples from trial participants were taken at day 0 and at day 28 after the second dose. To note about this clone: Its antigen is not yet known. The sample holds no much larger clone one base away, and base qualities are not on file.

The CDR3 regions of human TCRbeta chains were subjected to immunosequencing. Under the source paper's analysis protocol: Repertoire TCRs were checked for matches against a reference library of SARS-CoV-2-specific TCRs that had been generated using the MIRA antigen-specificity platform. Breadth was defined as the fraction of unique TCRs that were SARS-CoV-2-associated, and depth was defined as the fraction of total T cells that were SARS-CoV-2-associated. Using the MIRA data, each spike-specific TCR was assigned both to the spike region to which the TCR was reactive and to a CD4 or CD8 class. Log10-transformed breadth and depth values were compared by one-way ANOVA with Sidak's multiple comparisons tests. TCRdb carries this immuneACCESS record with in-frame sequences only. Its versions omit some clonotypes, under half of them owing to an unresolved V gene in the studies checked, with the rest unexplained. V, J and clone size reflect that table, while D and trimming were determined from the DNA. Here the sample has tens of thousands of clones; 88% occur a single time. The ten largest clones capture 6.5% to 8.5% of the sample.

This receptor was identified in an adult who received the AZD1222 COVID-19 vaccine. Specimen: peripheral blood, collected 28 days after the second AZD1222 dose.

DNA sequence: TGTGCCAGCTCACCAACCGGGACAGGGACAAATCAGCCCCAGCATTTT. It is translated as CASSPTGTGTNQPQHF. The receptor chain draws on TRBV18 and TRBJ1-5, with 9 middle bases fitting TRBD1. For this chain, trimming is 2 bases at the V end and 4 bases at the J end, and the number of junction bases without a gene match is 6. The CDR3 numbers 16 residues from cysteine through phenylalanine. Just CDR3 DNA is preserved here, 48 bases in frame from base 1. The germline V gene supplies CDR1 KGHSH and CDR2 LQKENI.